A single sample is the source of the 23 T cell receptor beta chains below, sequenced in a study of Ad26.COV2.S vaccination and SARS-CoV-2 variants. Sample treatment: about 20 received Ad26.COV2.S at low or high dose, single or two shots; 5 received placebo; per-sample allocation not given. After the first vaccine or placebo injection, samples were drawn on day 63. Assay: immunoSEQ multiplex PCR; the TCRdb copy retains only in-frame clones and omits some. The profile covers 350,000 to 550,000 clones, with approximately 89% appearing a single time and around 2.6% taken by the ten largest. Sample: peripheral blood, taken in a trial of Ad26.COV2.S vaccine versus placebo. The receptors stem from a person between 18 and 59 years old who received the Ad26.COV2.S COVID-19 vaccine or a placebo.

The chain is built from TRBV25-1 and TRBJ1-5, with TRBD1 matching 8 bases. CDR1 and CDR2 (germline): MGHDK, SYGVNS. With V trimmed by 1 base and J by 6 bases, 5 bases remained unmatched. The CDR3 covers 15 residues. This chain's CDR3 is CASSESGTGTQPQHF. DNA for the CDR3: TGTGCCAGCAGTGAATCCGGGACAGGCACTCAGCCCCAGCATTTT.

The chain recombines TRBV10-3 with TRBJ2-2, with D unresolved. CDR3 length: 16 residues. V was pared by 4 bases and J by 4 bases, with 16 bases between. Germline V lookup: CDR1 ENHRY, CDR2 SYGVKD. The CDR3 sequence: CAISGAGVVSTGELFF. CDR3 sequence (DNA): TGTGCCATCAGTGGAGCAGGCGTGGTCAGCACCGGGGAGCTGTTTTTT.

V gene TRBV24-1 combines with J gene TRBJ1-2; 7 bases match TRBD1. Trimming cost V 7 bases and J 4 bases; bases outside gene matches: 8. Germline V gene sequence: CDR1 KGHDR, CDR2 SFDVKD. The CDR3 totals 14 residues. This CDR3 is CATSGGQIPYGYTF. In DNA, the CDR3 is TGTGCCACCAGCGGGGGACAGATCCCCTATGGCTACACCTTC.

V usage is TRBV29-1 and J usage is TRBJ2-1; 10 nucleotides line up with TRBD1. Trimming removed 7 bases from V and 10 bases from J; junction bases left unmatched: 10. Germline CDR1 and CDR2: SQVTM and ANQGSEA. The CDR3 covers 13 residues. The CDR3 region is CSAARTGGREQFF. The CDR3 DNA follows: TGCAGCGCCGCCCGGACAGGGGGGCGGGAGCAGTTCTTC.

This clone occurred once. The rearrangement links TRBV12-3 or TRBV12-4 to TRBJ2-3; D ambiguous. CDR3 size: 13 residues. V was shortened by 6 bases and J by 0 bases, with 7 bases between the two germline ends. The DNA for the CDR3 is TGTGCCAGCAGCGGATCTAGCACAGATACGCAGTATTTT. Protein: CASSGSSTDTQYF.

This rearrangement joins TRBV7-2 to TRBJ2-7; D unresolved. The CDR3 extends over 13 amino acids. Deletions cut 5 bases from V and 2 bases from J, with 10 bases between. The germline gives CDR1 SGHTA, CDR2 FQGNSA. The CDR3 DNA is TGTGCCAGCAGCCGTGCAATGACCTACGAGCAGTACTTC. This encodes CASSRAMTYEQYF.

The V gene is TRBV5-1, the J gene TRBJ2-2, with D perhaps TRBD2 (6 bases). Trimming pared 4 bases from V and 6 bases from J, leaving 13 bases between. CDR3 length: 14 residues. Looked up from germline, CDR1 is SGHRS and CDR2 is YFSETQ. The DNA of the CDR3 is TGCGCCAGCAGCCCTGGGGGGTCGTCCGGGGAGCTGTTTTTT. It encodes CASSPGGSSGELFF.

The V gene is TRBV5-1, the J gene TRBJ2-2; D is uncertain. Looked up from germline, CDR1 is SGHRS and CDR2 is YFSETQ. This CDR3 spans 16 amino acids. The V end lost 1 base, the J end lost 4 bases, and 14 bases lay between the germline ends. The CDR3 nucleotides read TGCGCCAGCAGCTTGTTACCCGGTCTTTTCACCGGGGAGCTGTTTTTT. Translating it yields CASSLLPGLFTGELFF.

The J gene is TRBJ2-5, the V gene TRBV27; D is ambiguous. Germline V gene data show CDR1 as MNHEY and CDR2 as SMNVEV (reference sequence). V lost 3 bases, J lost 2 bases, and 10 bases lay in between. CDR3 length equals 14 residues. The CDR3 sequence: CASSFWAAQETQYF. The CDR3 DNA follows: TGTGCCAGCAGTTTTTGGGCAGCACAAGAGACCCAGTACTTC.

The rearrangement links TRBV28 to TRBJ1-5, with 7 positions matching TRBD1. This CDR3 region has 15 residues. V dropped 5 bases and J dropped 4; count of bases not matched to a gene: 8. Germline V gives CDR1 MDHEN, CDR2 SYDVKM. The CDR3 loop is CASSTPTGVNQPQHF. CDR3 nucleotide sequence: TGTGCCAGCAGTACCCCCACAGGGGTTAATCAGCCCCAGCATTTT.

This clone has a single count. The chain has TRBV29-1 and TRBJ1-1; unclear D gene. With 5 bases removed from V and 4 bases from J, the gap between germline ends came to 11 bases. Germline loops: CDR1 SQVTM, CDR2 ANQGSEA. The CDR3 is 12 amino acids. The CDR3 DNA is TGCAGCGTTCAGTGGGTGGTCACTGAAGCTTTCTTT. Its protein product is CSVQWVVTEAFF.

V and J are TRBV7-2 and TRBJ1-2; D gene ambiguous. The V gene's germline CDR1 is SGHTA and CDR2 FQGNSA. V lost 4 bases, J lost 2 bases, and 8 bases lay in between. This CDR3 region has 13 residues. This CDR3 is CASSSGRNYGYTF. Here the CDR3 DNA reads TGTGCCAGCAGCTCTGGACGGAACTATGGCTACACCTTC. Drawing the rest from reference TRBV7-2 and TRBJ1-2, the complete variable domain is GAGVSQSPSNKVTEKGKDVELRCDPISGHTALYWYRQSLGQGLEFLIYFQGNSAPDKSGLPSDRFSAERTGGSVSTLTIQRTQQEDSAVYLCASSSGRNYGYTFGSGTRLTVV.

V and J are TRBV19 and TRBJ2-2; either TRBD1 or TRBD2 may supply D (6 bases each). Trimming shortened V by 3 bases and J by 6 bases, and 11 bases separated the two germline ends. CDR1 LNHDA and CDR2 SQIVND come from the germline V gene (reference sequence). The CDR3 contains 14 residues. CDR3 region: CASSIWGAAGELFF. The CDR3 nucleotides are TGTGCCAGTAGTATTTGGGGGGCTGCCGGGGAGCTGTTTTTT.

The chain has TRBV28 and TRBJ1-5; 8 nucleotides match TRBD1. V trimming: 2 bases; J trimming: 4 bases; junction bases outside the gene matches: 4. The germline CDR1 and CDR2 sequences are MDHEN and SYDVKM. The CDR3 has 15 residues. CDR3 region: CASSLAGGPNQPQHF. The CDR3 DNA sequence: TGTGCCAGCAGTTTAGCAGGGGGCCCAAATCAGCCCCAGCATTTT.

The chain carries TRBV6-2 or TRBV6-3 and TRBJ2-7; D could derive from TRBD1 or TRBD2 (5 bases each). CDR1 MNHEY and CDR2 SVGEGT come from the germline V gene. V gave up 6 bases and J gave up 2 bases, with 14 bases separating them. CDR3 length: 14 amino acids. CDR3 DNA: TGTGCCAGCAGCAAGGGACGGACCACCTACGAGCAGTACTTC. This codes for CASSKGRTTYEQYF.

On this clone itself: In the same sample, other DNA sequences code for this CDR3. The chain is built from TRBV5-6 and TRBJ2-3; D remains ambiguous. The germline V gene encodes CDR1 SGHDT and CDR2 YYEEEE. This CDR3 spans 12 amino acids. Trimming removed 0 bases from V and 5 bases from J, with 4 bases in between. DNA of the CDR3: TGTGCCAGCAGCTTGGAACGAGATACGCAGTATTTT. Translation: CASSLERDTQYF.

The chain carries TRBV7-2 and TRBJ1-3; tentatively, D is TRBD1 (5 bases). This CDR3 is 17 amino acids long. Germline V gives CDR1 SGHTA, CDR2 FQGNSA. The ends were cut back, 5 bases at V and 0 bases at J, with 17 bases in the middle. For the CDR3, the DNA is TGTGCCAGCAGCCCCCACCCGACTCAGGGCTCTGGAAACACCATATATTTT. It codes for CASSPHPTQGSGNTIYF. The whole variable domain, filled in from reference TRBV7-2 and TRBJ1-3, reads GAGVSQSPSNKVTEKGKDVELRCDPISGHTALYWYRQSLGQGLEFLIYFQGNSAPDKSGLPSDRFSAERTGGSVSTLTIQRTQQEDSAVYLCASSPHPTQGSGNTIYFGEGSWLTVV.

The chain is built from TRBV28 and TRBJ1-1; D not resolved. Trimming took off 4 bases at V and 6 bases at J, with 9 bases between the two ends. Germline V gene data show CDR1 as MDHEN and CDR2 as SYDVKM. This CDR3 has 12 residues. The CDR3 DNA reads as TGTGCCAGCAGTTCCGGACTGTCTGAAGCTTTCTTT. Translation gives CASSSGLSEAFF.

CDR3 DNA: TGTGCCAGCAGCCCGACCCTATATAATTCACCCCTCCACTTT. As protein: CASSPTLYNSPLHF. The chain has TRBV6-5 and TRBJ1-6; the D is unclear. There are 14 residues in the CDR3. V gave up 6 bases and J gave up 4 bases, with 10 bases separating them. Germline values: CDR1 MNHEY, CDR2 SVGAGI.

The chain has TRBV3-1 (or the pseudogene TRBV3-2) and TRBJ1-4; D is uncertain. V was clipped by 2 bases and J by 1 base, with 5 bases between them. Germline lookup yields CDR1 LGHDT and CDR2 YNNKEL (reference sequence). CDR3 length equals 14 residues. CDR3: CASSQHGTNEKLFF. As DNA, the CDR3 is TGTGCCAGCAGCCAACACGGAACTAATGAAAAACTGTTTTTT.

The DNA for the CDR3 is TGTGCCAGCAGCGAAAGGGGCGACGGACGAGGCACCGGGGAGCTGTTTTTT. The encoded protein is CASSERGDGRGTGELFF. V gene TRBV7-2 combines with J gene TRBJ2-2; TRBD1 might be the D (5 bases). Trimming removed 5 bases from V and 4 bases from J, with 20 bases in between. The CDR3 consists of 17 residues. From germline, CDR1 is SGHTA and CDR2 FQGNSA.

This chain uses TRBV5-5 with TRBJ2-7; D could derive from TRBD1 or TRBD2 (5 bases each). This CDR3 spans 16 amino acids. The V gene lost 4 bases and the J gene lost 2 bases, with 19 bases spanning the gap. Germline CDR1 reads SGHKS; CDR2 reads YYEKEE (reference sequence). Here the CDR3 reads CASSQSPGPRAYEQYF. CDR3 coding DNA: TGTGCCAGCAGCCAAAGTCCGGGACCAAGAGCCTACGAGCAGTACTTC.

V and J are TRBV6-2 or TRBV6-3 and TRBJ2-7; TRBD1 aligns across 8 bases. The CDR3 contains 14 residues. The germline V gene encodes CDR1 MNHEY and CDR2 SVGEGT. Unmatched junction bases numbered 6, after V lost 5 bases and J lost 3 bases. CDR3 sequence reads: CASSTRTGLYEQYV. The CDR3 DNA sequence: TGTGCCAGCAGTACCCGGACAGGGCTCTACGAGCAGTACGTC.